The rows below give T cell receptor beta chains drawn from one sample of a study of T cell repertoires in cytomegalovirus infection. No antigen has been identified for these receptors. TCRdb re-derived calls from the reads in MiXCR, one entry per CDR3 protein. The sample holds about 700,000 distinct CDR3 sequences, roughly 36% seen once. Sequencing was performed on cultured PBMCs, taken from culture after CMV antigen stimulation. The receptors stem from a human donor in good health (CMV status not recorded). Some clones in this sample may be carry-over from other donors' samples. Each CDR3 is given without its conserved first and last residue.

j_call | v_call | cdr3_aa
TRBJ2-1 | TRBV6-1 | ASSPRTGGDEQF
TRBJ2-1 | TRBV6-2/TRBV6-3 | ASSSRDNYNEQF
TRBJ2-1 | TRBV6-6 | ASSYVGTGGTKQF
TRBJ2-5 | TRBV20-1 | SATLGLAGNRY
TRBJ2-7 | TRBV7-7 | ASSPAGLSEQY
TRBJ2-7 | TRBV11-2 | ASSLDRTAEQY
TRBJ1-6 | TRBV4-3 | ASSQGLAVPDDSSPLH
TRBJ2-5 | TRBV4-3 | ASSQDRGGTQY
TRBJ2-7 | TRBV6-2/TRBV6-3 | ASSRRGLAVSSYEQY
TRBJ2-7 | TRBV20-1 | SARTSDYEQY
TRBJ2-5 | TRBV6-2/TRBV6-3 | ASSYVAGEHEETQY
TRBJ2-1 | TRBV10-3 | AIKVASGGHEQF
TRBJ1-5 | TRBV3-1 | ASSQEGTGTQPQH
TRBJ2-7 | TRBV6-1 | ASSGTAREQY
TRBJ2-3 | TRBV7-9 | ASSQWGEFTDTQY
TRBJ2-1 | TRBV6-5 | ATNSRLLGNGNEQF
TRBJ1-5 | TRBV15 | ATSKYRDNQPQH
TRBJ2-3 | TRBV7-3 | ASSLRGREDTQY
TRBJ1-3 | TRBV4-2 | ASSQVSGNTIY
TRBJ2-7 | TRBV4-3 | ASSRTPGGNSYEQY
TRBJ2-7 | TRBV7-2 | ASSPRASTEQY
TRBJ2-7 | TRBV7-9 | ASSPPDGFDEQY
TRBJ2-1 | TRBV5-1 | ASSRGLGASYNEQF
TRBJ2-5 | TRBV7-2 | ASSSSGGNQETQY
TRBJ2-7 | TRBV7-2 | ASSLSGGGYEQY
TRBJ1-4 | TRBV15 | ATSKGGQSEKLF
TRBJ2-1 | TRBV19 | ASSIGPRLGQF
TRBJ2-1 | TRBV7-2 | ASSIAGVSYNEQF
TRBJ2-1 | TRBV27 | ASAPSGAVYNEQF
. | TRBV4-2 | ASSPSLGLNQPQY
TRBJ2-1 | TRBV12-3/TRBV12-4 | ASSLQAPSYNEQF
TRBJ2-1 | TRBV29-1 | SVLGTPSSYNEQF
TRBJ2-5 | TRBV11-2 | ASSLQGTFQETQY
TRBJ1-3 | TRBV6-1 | ASSPTGGSGNTIY
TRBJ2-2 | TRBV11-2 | ASSSFSGTSITGELF
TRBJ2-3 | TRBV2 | ASSATRGRDTQY
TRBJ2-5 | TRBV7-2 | ASSPTISESAQY
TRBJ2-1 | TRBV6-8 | ASSYTGGLSHNEQF
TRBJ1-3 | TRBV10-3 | ATSGLSGNTIY
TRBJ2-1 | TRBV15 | ATSRTPGQEQF
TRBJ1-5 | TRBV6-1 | ASSDWGQPQH
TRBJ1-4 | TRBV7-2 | ASSLAVNEKLF
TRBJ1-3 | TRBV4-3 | ASSRNGQAGNTIY
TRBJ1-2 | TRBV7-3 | ASSFGQVYGYT
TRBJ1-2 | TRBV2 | ASSLPGLRGYT
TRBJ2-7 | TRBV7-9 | ASSFESSGTY